These 19 T cell receptor beta chains were sequenced from one sample in a study of blood T cell repertoires in COVID-19. Only in-frame clones appear in the TCRdb table, and some are missing; sequencing was by immunoSEQ multiplex PCR. The data hold under 100,000 clones, with under 90% observed a single time. The sample comprised peripheral blood. These TCRs come from a woman aged 65 to 85 with acute or convalescent COVID-19.

The chain uses TRBV5-1 and TRBJ2-1; possible D gene TRBD1, 6 bases. The V gene's germline CDR1 is SGHRS and CDR2 YFSETQ. V dropped 3 bases and J dropped 0 bases, with 13 bases sitting between them. This CDR3 spans 16 amino acids. The CDR3 region has the DNA TGCGCCAGCAGCTACCGGGACAAAACCTCCTACAATGAGCAGTTCTTC. Its protein product is CASSYRDKTSYNEQFF.

The V gene is TRBV28, the J gene TRBJ1-4; 7 positions agree with TRBD1. Trimming removed 6 bases from V and 7 bases from J; junction bases left unmatched: 8. Germline lookup yields CDR1 MDHEN and CDR2 SYDVKM. CDR3 size: 14 residues. As DNA, the CDR3 is TGTGCCAGCAGCGGAGCAGGGGGAGGTGAAAAACTGTTTTTT. Its protein is CASSGAGGGEKLFF.

The J gene is TRBJ2-1, the V gene TRBV24-1; D uncertain. Germline V lookup: CDR1 KGHDR, CDR2 SFDVKD. Trimming removed 3 bases from V and 13 bases from J, with 9 bases in between. The CDR3 spans 11 residues. The CDR3 DNA follows: TGTGCCACCAGTGATCCCACTTTCCAGTTCTTC. Translated, it gives CATSDPTFQFF.

J is TRBJ2-1 and V is TRBV5-1, with 9 bases fitting TRBD1. Germline CDR1 and CDR2: SGHRS and YFSETQ. The CDR3 runs to 15 residues. The ends lost 0 bases at V and 6 bases at J; junction bases unmatched: 4. The CDR3 coding sequence is TGCGCCAGCAGCTTGGAGGGACAGGGCACCAATGAGCAGTTCTTC. Protein sequence: CASSLEGQGTNEQFF.

This clone was detected once. V and J are TRBV12-3 or TRBV12-4 and TRBJ1-5, with unresolved D. V lost 7 bases and J lost 9, with 10 bases in between. This CDR3 has 11 amino acids. The CDR3 here is CASTPEGPQHF. The DNA for the CDR3 is TGTGCCAGCACCCCGGAGGGGCCCCAGCATTTT.

This sequence joins TRBV11-2 and TRBJ2-5; the D is unclear. CDR3 length: 12 amino acids. Per the germline V gene, CDR1 is SGHAT and CDR2 is FQNNGV. Trimming took off 5 bases at V and 2 bases at J, with 6 bases between the two ends. CDR3 region: CASSPSQETQYF. CDR3 coding DNA: TGTGCCAGCAGCCCGTCTCAAGAGACCCAGTACTTC.

This clone has more than one count but fewer than ten. The sample carries other DNA sequences with the same CDR3. The chain joins TRBV27 to TRBJ1-6; 8 bases match TRBD1. J was trimmed by 4 bases and V by 3 bases; bases with no gene match: 5. CDR1 and CDR2 (germline): MNHEY, SMNVEV (reference sequence). The CDR3 has 16 amino acids. The CDR3 region has the DNA TGTGCCAGCAGTTTTCGGACAGGGATTTATAATTCACCCCTCCACTTT. Its translation: CASSFRTGIYNSPLHF.

This chain connects TRBV27 to TRBJ1-4; maybe TRBD1 (5 bases). Germline V lookup: CDR1 MNHEY, CDR2 SMNVEV (reference sequence). Trimming stripped 5 bases from V and 6 bases from J, with 13 bases between. The CDR3 is 14 residues long. The CDR3 sequence: CASSPLGGYEKLFF. In DNA form, the CDR3 reads TGTGCCAGCAGTCCCCTGGGGGGGTATGAAAAACTGTTTTTT.

This clone occurred once. The chain carries TRBV7-2 and TRBJ1-5, with TRBD1 matching over 7 bases. This CDR3 has 13 residues. CDR1 is SGHTA and CDR2 is FQGNSA in the germline V gene. V lost 6 bases and J lost 7; bases outside the gene matches: 6. CDR3 in amino acids: CASSRRQGQPQHF. The CDR3 DNA reads TGTGCCAGCAGTAGGAGACAGGGACAGCCCCAGCATTTT.

The chain is built from TRBV2 and TRBJ2-2; TRBD1 might be the D (5 bases). The V end was cut by 7 bases, the J end by 4 bases, with 10 bases between. Germline V lookup: CDR1 SNHLY, CDR2 FYNNEI. This CDR3 contains 13 residues. CDR3: CASTLDSTGELFF. The CDR3 bases are TGTGCCAGCACATTAGACAGCACCGGGGAGCTGTTTTTT.

The J gene is TRBJ1-1, the V gene TRBV19; D is unresolved. CDR1 LNHDA and CDR2 SQIVND come from the germline V gene (reference sequence). Deletions cut 8 bases from V and 6 bases from J, with 19 bases between. This CDR3 spans 14 amino acids. In nucleotides, the CDR3 is TGTGCCAGTTCAAGTCGGGGAACGGGCTCTGAAGCTTTCTTT. Residues: CASSSRGTGSEAFF.

The chain uses TRBV6-5 and TRBJ1-6; the D gene is possibly TRBD1 (5 bases). Germline V gene lookup returns CDR1 MNHEY and CDR2 SVGAGI. V was clipped by 7 bases and J by 9 bases, with 13 bases between them. CDR3 length: 13 residues. CDR3 protein: CASKEGMGSPLHF. The DNA for the CDR3 is TGTGCCAGCAAGGAGGGGATGGGTTCACCCCTCCACTTT.

The gene calls are TRBV25-1 and TRBJ1-2; 9 bases are a match to TRBD1. Germline CDR1 reads MGHDK; CDR2 reads SYGVNS. This CDR3 has 14 amino acids. V shed 0 bases and J 8 bases; nucleotides not matched to a gene: 4. The CDR3 DNA sequence: TGTGCCAGCAGTGAATACCGGACAGGGGTAGGCTACACCTTC. The encoded protein is CASSEYRTGVGYTF.

The chain combines TRBV19 with TRBJ1-5; TRBD1 agrees at 8 bases. The CDR3 runs 16 residues. Germline CDR1 is LNHDA and CDR2 is SQIVND (reference sequence). V shed 7 bases and J 2 bases; nucleotides not matched to a gene: 10. The CDR3 region is CASTAGGRGRNQPQHF. The CDR3 DNA reads TGTGCCAGTACCGCAGGGGGCAGGGGCCGCAATCAGCCCCAGCATTTT. The full variable domain, with the rest looked up from reference TRBV19 and TRBJ1-5, is DGGITQSPKYLFRKEGQNVTLSCEQNLNHDAMYWYRQDPGQGLRLIYYSQIVNDFQKGDIAEGYSVSREKKESFPLTVTSAQKNPTAFYLCASTAGGRGRNQPQHFGDGTRLSIL.

V gene TRBV12-3 or TRBV12-4 combines with J gene TRBJ1-6, with 7 positions matching TRBD1. This CDR3 spans 13 amino acids. Germline trimming cut 8 bases from V and 8 bases from J; bases unmatched to any gene: 6. CDR3 sequence (DNA): TGTGCCAGCTCACGGGACAGCTATTCACCCCTCCACTTT. It encodes CASSRDSYSPLHF.

The chain is built from TRBV12-5 and TRBJ2-1; TRBD1 aligns across 8 bases. The CDR3 length is 15 residues. V lost 3 bases and J lost 6; bases outside the gene matches: 7. Germline assignment: CDR1 LGHNT and CDR2 FRNRAP. In DNA form, the CDR3 reads TGTGCTAGTGGTTTAGGGACAGGCCTGGCCAATGAGCAGTTCTTC. Protein: CASGLGTGLANEQFF.

The chain joins TRBV7-2 to TRBJ2-3, with 8 bases identical to TRBD2. The J segment lost 3 bases and the V segment lost 5 bases, leaving 10 bases of the junction unmatched. The CDR3 sequence is 16 residues long. Germline assignment: CDR1 SGHTA and CDR2 FQGNSA. CDR3 nucleotides: TGTGCCAGCAGCGGTTACGGGGGGGCTCGTACAGATACGCAGTATTTT. Its translation is CASSGYGGARTDTQYF.

This chain links TRBV3-1 (or the pseudogene TRBV3-2) with TRBJ2-2, with a tentative D call TRBD1 (6 bases). V was cut by 4 bases and J by 0 bases, with 9 bases left in between. The germline gives CDR1 LGHDT, CDR2 YNNKEL (reference sequence). The CDR3 loop spans 15 amino acids. The CDR3 protein is CASSRTAPNTGELFF. DNA of the CDR3: TGTGCCAGCAGCCGGACAGCCCCGAACACCGGGGAGCTGTTTTTT.

The rearrangement joins TRBV19 to TRBJ2-1, with a possible D match to TRBD1 (6 bases). CDR1 and CDR2 (germline): LNHDA, SQIVND (reference sequence). The CDR3 spans 16 residues. V lost 4 bases to trimming and J lost 2 bases, with 15 bases between them. The CDR3 coding sequence is TGTGCCAGTAGTAACCCCCGCAGGGGCGCCTACAATGAGCAGTTCTTC. It yields the protein CASSNPRRGAYNEQFF.